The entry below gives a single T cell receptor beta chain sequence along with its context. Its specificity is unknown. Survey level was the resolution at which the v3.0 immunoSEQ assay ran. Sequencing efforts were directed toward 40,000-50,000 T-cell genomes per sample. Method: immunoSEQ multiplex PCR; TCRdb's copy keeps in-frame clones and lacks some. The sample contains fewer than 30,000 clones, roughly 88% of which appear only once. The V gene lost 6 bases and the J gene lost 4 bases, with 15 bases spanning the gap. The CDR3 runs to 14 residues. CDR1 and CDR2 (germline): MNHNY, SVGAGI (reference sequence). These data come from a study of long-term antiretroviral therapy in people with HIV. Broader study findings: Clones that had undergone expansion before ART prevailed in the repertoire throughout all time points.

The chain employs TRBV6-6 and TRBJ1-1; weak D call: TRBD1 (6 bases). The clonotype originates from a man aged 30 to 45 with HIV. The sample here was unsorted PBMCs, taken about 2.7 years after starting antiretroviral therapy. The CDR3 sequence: CASRLQGSSTEAFF. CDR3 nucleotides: TGTGCCAGCAGGTTACAGGGTTCTAGCACTGAAGCTTTCTTT.